This entry lists 32 T cell receptor beta chains sequenced from one sample in a study of cytomegalovirus exposure and HLA in healthy donors. The PCR ran on 60 Vbeta and 13 Jbeta primers. Sequenced by immunoSEQ multiplex PCR; TCRdb stores in-frame clones only, minus some. Of approximately 120,000 clones listed, around three quarters were seen once; the top ten hold 3% to 4%. Sequencing input: PBMCs. Receptors were obtained from a woman aged 50 to 60 in good health and CMV-seronegative.

J is TRBJ2-3 and V is TRBV6-1, with 13 positions matching TRBD2. The trim removed 4 bases at V and 4 bases at J, leaving 5 bases unmatched. The CDR3 length is 16 residues. In germline, CDR1 is MNHNS, CDR2 SASEGT. CDR3 amino acids: CASSGGTSGIPDTQYF. DNA for the CDR3: TGTGCCAGCAGTGGGGGGACTAGCGGGATACCAGATACGCAGTATTTT.

The rearrangement uses TRBV6-5 and TRBJ1-1; 8 bases are shared with TRBD1. The CDR3 runs to 16 residues. The germline V gene has CDR1 MNHEY and CDR2 SVGAGI. V shed 2 bases and J 2 bases; nucleotides not matched to a gene: 7. CDR3 protein: CASSYPTGTGNTEAFF. In DNA, the CDR3 is TGTGCCAGCAGTTACCCTACCGGGACAGGAAACACTGAAGCTTTCTTT.

This clone appeared once. The chain recombines TRBV29-1 with TRBJ2-7; 9 bases map to TRBD1. From germline, CDR1 is SQVTM and CDR2 ANQGSEA. The CDR3 totals 16 residues. V shed 4 bases, J shed 1 base, and the junction held 11 bases outside the gene matches. DNA for the CDR3: TGCAGCGTTGTCCATACCGGGACAGGGTCTTCCTACGAGCAGTACTTC. Translated, it gives CSVVHTGTGSSYEQYF.

The rearrangement uses TRBV18 and TRBJ1-1; 9 bases are a match to TRBD1. The CDR3 runs to 16 residues. V was clipped by 6 bases and J by 5 bases; unmatched bases: 13. Germline V gives CDR1 KGHSH, CDR2 LQKENI. CDR3 bases: TGTGCCAGCTCCGTACAGGGGGCGCAGGTCATTACTGAAGCTTTCTTT. It translates to CASSVQGAQVITEAFF.

The chain links TRBV19 to TRBJ1-4; perhaps TRBD1 as D (6 bases). From germline, CDR1 is LNHDA and CDR2 SQIVND (reference sequence). CDR3 length equals 13 residues. Trimming removed 5 bases from V and 7 bases from J, with 11 bases in between. Here the CDR3 DNA reads TGTGCCAGTAGTGCACAGGGTGTTGAAAAACTGTTTTTT. Residues: CASSAQGVEKLFF.

V and J are TRBV2 and TRBJ1-4, with a possible D match to TRBD1 (5 bases). Germline CDR1 reads SNHLY; CDR2 reads FYNNEI. The CDR3 consists of 12 residues. V lost 9 bases, J lost 2 bases, and 7 bases lay in between. CDR3 sequence (DNA): TGTGCCAGAAGACAGACTAATGAAAAACTGTTTTTT. This gives the protein CARRQTNEKLFF. The full variable domain, with the rest looked up from reference TRBV2 and TRBJ1-4, is EPEVTQTPSHQVTQMGQEVILRCVPISNHLYFYWYRQILGQKVEFLVSFYNNEISEKSEIFDDQFSVERPDGSNFTLKIRSTKLEDSAMYFCARRQTNEKLFFGSGTQLSVL.

V is TRBV11-2 and J is TRBJ2-1; 7 bases are a match to TRBD1. After removal of 5 bases from V and 5 bases from J, the junction contained 3 bases not matched to a gene. Germline CDR1 SGHAT, CDR2 FQNNGV. The CDR3 loop spans 13 amino acids. The CDR3 DNA sequence: TGTGCCAGCAGCAAAGACAGGGACAATGAGCAGTTCTTC. Encoded protein: CASSKDRDNEQFF.

CDR3 sequence: CASSYAFQGVTEAFF. DNA of the CDR3: TGTGCCAGCAGCTACGCCTTCCAGGGCGTGACTGAAGCTTTCTTT. The chain combines TRBV7-9 with TRBJ1-1; TRBD1 is a possible D gene (5 bases). Germline lookup yields CDR1 SEHNR and CDR2 FQNEAQ (reference sequence). The CDR3 length is 15 residues. V gave up 4 bases and J gave up 5 bases, with 17 bases separating them. Looking up the rest from reference TRBV7-9 and TRBJ1-1 gives the full variable domain: DTGVSQNPRHKITKRGQNVTFRCDPISEHNRLYWYRQTLGQGPEFLTYFQNEAQLEKSRLLSDRFSAERPKGSFSTLEIQRTEQGDSAMYLCASSYAFQGVTEAFFGQGTRLTVV.

The chain carries TRBV9 and TRBJ2-1, with D uncertain. This CDR3 is 15 amino acids long. V lost 4 bases and J lost 7, with 18 bases in between. Per germline, CDR1 SGDLS and CDR2 YYNGEE. The CDR3 nucleotides are TGTGCCAGCAGCCCCGGTTCCCTAGAACAAAATGAGCAGTTCTTC. Translated, it gives CASSPGSLEQNEQFF.

V usage is TRBV19 and J usage is TRBJ2-7; 12 bases match TRBD1. CDR1 and CDR2 from the germline V gene are LNHDA and SQIVND (reference sequence). V dropped 7 bases and J dropped 5; count of bases not matched to a gene: 12. This CDR3 has 16 amino acids. The CDR3 DNA is TGTGCCAGTAAAGGTCTTCCGGGACAGGGGGCTGACGAGCAGTACTTC. Residues: CASKGLPGQGADEQYF.

This clone was detected only once. V is TRBV19 and J is TRBJ2-5; the match to TRBD1 covers 7 bases. Germline loops: CDR1 LNHDA, CDR2 SQIVND (reference sequence). The V gene end was trimmed by 4 bases and the J gene end by 1 base; junction bases not matched to a gene: 9. The CDR3 consists of 16 residues. In DNA form, the CDR3 reads TGTGCCAGTAGTAGTCTGGTCGCAGGGGGCCAAGAGACCCAGTACTTC. It specifies CASSSLVAGGQETQYF. Full variable domain (rest looked up from reference TRBV19 and TRBJ2-5): DGGITQSPKYLFRKEGQNVTLSCEQNLNHDAMYWYRQDPGQGLRLIYYSQIVNDFQKGDIAEGYSVSREKKESFPLTVTSAQKNPTAFYLCASSSLVAGGQETQYFGPGTRLLVL.

A note on this clone: A read error may account for a junction end that differs from germline. This chain links TRBV28 with TRBJ2-7, with 9 nucleotides matching TRBD2. The CDR3 contains 15 residues. Germline values: CDR1 MDHEN, CDR2 SYDVKM. The CDR3 DNA reads as TGTGCCAGCAGTCCCACGAGGGGGACTAGCAGGGGGAGAATTTTC. This sequence encodes CASSPTRGTSRGRIF.

The J gene is TRBJ2-4, the V gene TRBV28, with D unresolved. From germline, CDR1 is MDHEN and CDR2 SYDVKM. Trimming pared 2 bases from V and 0 bases from J, leaving 11 bases between. The CDR3 contains 16 residues. The CDR3 sequence: CASSLQSMAAKNIQYF. In nucleotides, the CDR3 is TGTGCCAGCAGTTTACAATCCATGGCAGCCAAAAACATTCAGTACTTC.

This clone was recorded once. This CDR3 is also generated by other DNA sequences in the sample. The chain has TRBV7-2 and TRBJ1-5; 10 nucleotides match TRBD1. CDR3 length equals 14 residues. V was clipped by 3 bases and J by 4 bases; unmatched bases: 0. Germline V gives CDR1 SGHTA, CDR2 FQGNSA. In DNA form, the CDR3 reads TGTGCCAGCAGCTTGGGACAGGGGAATCAGCCCCAGCATTTT. As protein: CASSLGQGNQPQHF.

The chain carries TRBV28 and TRBJ2-7; 9 positions agree with TRBD1. Germline lookup yields CDR1 MDHEN and CDR2 SYDVKM. The CDR3 length is 17 residues. Unmatched junction bases numbered 10, after V lost 4 bases and J lost 0 bases. The CDR3 region is CASSSSRTGANSYEQYF. In DNA form, the CDR3 reads TGTGCCAGCAGTTCCAGTCGGACAGGGGCTAACTCCTACGAGCAGTACTTC.

The sample holds a few counts of this clone. V usage is TRBV5-1 and J usage is TRBJ2-1; TRBD2 matches 13 bases. V dropped 0 bases and J dropped 5; count of bases not matched to a gene: 2. This CDR3 has 16 residues. CDR1 is SGHRS, CDR2 YFSETQ, per germline. CDR3 residues: CASSLGLAGGNNEQFF. The CDR3 DNA reads as TGCGCCAGCAGCTTGGGACTAGCGGGAGGTAACAATGAGCAGTTCTTC.

The table lists this clone with a count of one. The J gene is TRBJ1-3, the V gene TRBV5-4; D not certain. V was trimmed by 9 bases and J by 11 bases, leaving 9 bases between them. There are 9 residues in the CDR3. Germline V lookup: CDR1 SGHNT, CDR2 YYREEE (reference sequence). The CDR3 reads CANTPPIYF. The CDR3 coding sequence is TGTGCCAACACCCCCCCCATATATTTT.

In its sample, this clone was seen once. The V gene is TRBV5-8, the J gene TRBJ2-7; tentative D call: TRBD1 (6 bases). This CDR3 comprises 15 residues. Germline loops: CDR1 SGHTS, CDR2 YDEGEE. The germline V and J ends were trimmed by 2 bases and 7 bases, with 19 bases remaining between them. The CDR3, as DNA: TGTGCCAGCAGCTTTTCCCAGGGGCCCCCGGGGGAGCAGTACTTC. Protein: CASSFSQGPPGEQYF.

The J gene is TRBJ2-7, the V gene TRBV27, with TRBD2 matching over 11 bases. The CDR3 runs to 15 residues. CDR1 and CDR2 (germline): MNHEY, SMNVEV (reference sequence). V lost 3 bases to trimming and J lost 2 bases; unmatched junction nucleotides: 3. The DNA of the CDR3 is TGTGCCAGCAGTTTCACTAGCGGGAGAACCTACGAGCAGTACTTC. It encodes CASSFTSGRTYEQYF.

The chain combines TRBV29-1 with TRBJ2-3; TRBD2 matches at 7 bases. With 7 bases clipped from V and 5 bases from J, the junction kept 3 bases outside the gene matches. The CDR3 sequence is 11 residues long. Looked up from germline, CDR1 is SQVTM and CDR2 is ANQGSEA. The CDR3 DNA is TGCAGCGGGGGGGGGTTAGATACGCAGTATTTT. It translates to CSGGGLDTQYF.

The chain has TRBV27 and TRBJ2-7, with D perhaps matching TRBD1 (6 bases). This CDR3 has 14 amino acids. The V and J ends lost 3 bases and 2 bases respectively, with 11 bases between them. Germline V gene sequence: CDR1 MNHEY, CDR2 SMNVEV (reference sequence). The CDR3 is CASSFAQGTYEQYF. Here the CDR3 DNA reads TGTGCCAGCAGTTTCGCACAGGGAACCTACGAGCAGTACTTC.

This rearrangement joins TRBV4-2 to TRBJ2-1; a weak D match, TRBD2 (6 bases). Between the trimmed V and J ends, which lost 4 bases and 0 bases, there was a span of 16 bases. Germline V gives CDR1 LGHNA, CDR2 YNFKEQ. The CDR3 spans 17 residues. Here the CDR3 DNA reads TGTGCCAGCAGCCTTCAAGTGGCCGGGAGCTCCTACAATGAGCAGTTCTTC. Encoded protein: CASSLQVAGSSYNEQFF.

The rearrangement joins TRBV19 to TRBJ2-1; D unresolved. In germline, CDR1 is LNHDA, CDR2 SQIVND (reference sequence). Trimming stripped 3 bases from V and 0 bases from J, with 6 bases between. CDR3 length: 14 amino acids. CDR3 coding DNA: TGTGCCAGTAGTATGGAGAGCTCCTACAATGAGCAGTTCTTC. This gives the protein CASSMESSYNEQFF.

The chain carries TRBV11-2 and TRBJ2-1, with 9 bases fitting TRBD2. CDR3 length: 17 amino acids. The V segment lost 1 base and the J segment 0 bases; nucleotides outside the gene matches: 4. CDR1 is SGHAT and CDR2 is FQNNGV in the germline V gene. The CDR3 DNA reads TGTGCCAGCAGCTTAGCAGGACTAGCGAGCTCCTACAATGAGCAGTTCTTC. Translating gives CASSLAGLASSYNEQFF.

The J gene is TRBJ1-5, the V gene TRBV30; D ambiguous. V lost 5 bases and J 6 bases, leaving 11 bases between the germline ends. The germline gives CDR1 GTSNPN, CDR2 SVGIG (reference sequence). This CDR3 contains 12 residues. For the CDR3, the DNA is TGTGCCTGGTCGAACCCGGGTCAGCCCCAGCATTTT. Amino acids: CAWSNPGQPQHF.

The rearrangement links TRBV18 to TRBJ2-1; the match to TRBD2 covers 13 bases. The CDR3 runs 15 residues. The trim removed 2 bases at V and 8 bases at J, leaving 3 bases unmatched. The germline V gene encodes CDR1 KGHSH and CDR2 LQKENI. Written as DNA, the CDR3 is TGTGCCAGCTCACCAGGACTAGCGGGAGTTGATGAGCAGTTCTTC. This encodes CASSPGLAGVDEQFF.

The chain combines TRBV2 with TRBJ2-5, with 14 bases lining up with TRBD2. This CDR3 has 17 residues. Germline CDR1 SNHLY, CDR2 FYNNEI. V shed 3 bases and J 5 bases; nucleotides not matched to a gene: 8. CDR3 region: CASSDSRGLAGAETQYF. The CDR3 nucleotides read TGTGCCAGCAGTGATTCCAGGGGACTAGCGGGAGCTGAGACCCAGTACTTC.

Written as DNA, the CDR3 is TGCGCCAGCAGCCCCCAAGGGTGGGACAAAGAGACCCAGTACTTC. This encodes CASSPQGWDKETQYF. The V gene is TRBV4-1, the J gene TRBJ2-5; a weak D match, TRBD1 (6 bases). Trimming removed 4 bases from V and 3 bases from J, with 15 bases in between. The CDR3 sequence is 15 residues long. Germline V gene data show CDR1 as MGHRA and CDR2 as YSYEKL.

This clone was counted between two and nine times. J is TRBJ2-7 and V is TRBV28; a possible D gene is TRBD1 (6 bases). V lost 2 bases and J 2 bases, leaving 19 bases between the germline ends. CDR1 is MDHEN, CDR2 SYDVKM, per germline. This CDR3 has 17 amino acids. This CDR3 reads CASSLVETGLRAYEQYF. The CDR3 region has the DNA TGTGCCAGCAGTTTAGTCGAAACAGGGTTGAGAGCCTACGAGCAGTACTTC.

This chain connects TRBV4-2 to TRBJ1-5; D call uncertain. V shed 0 bases and J shed 6 bases, with 15 bases lying between them. The germline CDR1 and CDR2 sequences are LGHNA and YNFKEQ. The CDR3 loop spans 16 amino acids. Here the CDR3 reads CASSQDRDIVSQPQHF. The CDR3 DNA sequence: TGTGCCAGCAGCCAAGATAGAGACATAGTGAGTCAGCCCCAGCATTTT.

The CDR3 DNA reads as TGTGCCAGCAGCCGTCCGCTGGCCGATACGCAGTATTTT. Encoded protein: CASSRPLADTQYF. The chain recombines TRBV7-6 with TRBJ2-3, with D uncertain. V lost 5 bases and J lost 6, with 12 bases in between. Germline values: CDR1 SGHVS, CDR2 FNYEAQ. CDR3 length equals 13 residues.

This chain links TRBV28 with TRBJ2-7, with 7 bases fitting TRBD2. V was clipped by 7 bases and J by 2 bases; unmatched bases: 5. This CDR3 contains 13 residues. Per the germline V gene, CDR1 is MDHEN and CDR2 is SYDVKM. CDR3 nucleotide sequence: TGTGCCAGCATGTGGGGGACTACCTACGAGCAGTACTTC. Translation gives CASMWGTTYEQYF.